This entry concerns a single T cell receptor beta chain. Its antigen remains unknown. This sample is part of a study of T cell responses to AZD1222 COVID-19 vaccine. Study results and caveats: Of spike-specific TCRs, nearly half reportedly target regions left unmutated in variants.

Per the germline V gene, CDR1 is SGHRS and CDR2 is YFSETQ. The V end lost 4 bases, the J end lost 2 bases, and 5 bases lay between the germline ends. The CDR3 sequence is 12 residues long. Only in-frame clones appear in the TCRdb table, and some are missing; sequencing was by immunoSEQ multiplex PCR. The data hold some 140,000 clones, with 90% to 95% observed a single time. The TCR was taken from an adult who received the AZD1222 COVID-19 vaccine. The specimen comprised peripheral blood, sampled 28 days after the second AZD1222 dose. The chain links TRBV5-1 to TRBJ2-3; the D is unclear. CDR3 amino acids: CASSPPTDTQYF. Written as DNA, the CDR3 is TGCGCCAGCAGCCCTCCCACAGATACGCAGTATTTT.